Presented here are 23 T cell receptor beta chains from one specimen sequenced in a study of cytomegalovirus exposure and HLA in healthy donors. PCR employed 60 Vbeta and 13 Jbeta primers. Clones were sequenced by immunoSEQ multiplex PCR, and TCRdb holds only the in-frame ones, with some missing. The repertoire includes 140,000 to 150,000 clones, around 75% of them detected once, and around 7% sits in the top ten. The sample consisted of PBMCs. The receptors come from a man younger than 40 in good health and CMV-seronegative.

A remark on this clone: Other DNA sequences in the same sample also yield this CDR3. The chain links TRBV28 to TRBJ2-7, with D maybe TRBD1 (6 bases). Germline loops: CDR1 MDHEN, CDR2 SYDVKM. V dropped 6 bases and J dropped 4 bases, with 19 bases sitting between them. CDR3 length: 15 amino acids. The CDR3: CASSPRGRGGYEQYF. Here the CDR3 DNA reads TGTGCCAGCAGCCCCAGGGGCAGGGGTGGGTACGAGCAGTACTTC.

The chain has TRBV5-1 and TRBJ2-1, with TRBD2 identical over 7 bases. Germline CDR1 is SGHRS and CDR2 is YFSETQ. This CDR3 spans 15 amino acids. J lost 8 bases, V lost 0 bases, and 8 bases had no gene match. In DNA form, the CDR3 reads TGCGCCAGCAGCTTGGGGGGGGGAGGGCTAGATGAGCAGTTCTTC. Protein product: CASSLGGGGLDEQFF.

The chain carries TRBV28 and TRBJ2-3; 9 bases map to TRBD1. The length of the CDR3 is 13 residues. V lost 5 bases to trimming and J lost 6 bases; unmatched junction nucleotides: 3. From germline, CDR1 is MDHEN and CDR2 SYDVKM. The CDR3 DNA reads TGTGCCAGCAGTACAGGGGGCCAGGATACGCAGTATTTT. Its protein product is CASSTGGQDTQYF.

The J gene is TRBJ2-1, the V gene TRBV9; D may be TRBD2 (6 bases). Trimming pared 4 bases from V and 8 bases from J, leaving 16 bases between. The CDR3 extends over 14 amino acids. Germline loops: CDR1 SGDLS, CDR2 YYNGEE. The CDR3 protein is CASSPAGTRDEQFF. Here the CDR3 DNA reads TGTGCCAGCAGCCCTGCGGGAACTAGAGATGAGCAGTTCTTC. The full variable domain, with the rest looked up from reference TRBV9 and TRBJ2-1, is DSGVTQTPKHLITATGQRVTLRCSPRSGDLSVYWYQQSLDQGLQFLIQYYNGEERAKGNILERFSAQQFPDLHSELNLSSLELGDSALYFCASSPAGTRDEQFFGPGTRLTVL.

The chain recombines TRBV7-9 with TRBJ2-7, with 9 bases matching TRBD1. The V segment lost 3 bases and the J segment 3 bases; nucleotides outside the gene matches: 3. The CDR3 sequence is 14 residues long. Germline lookup yields CDR1 SEHNR and CDR2 FQNEAQ (reference sequence). The CDR3 loop reads CASSLGQGDYEQYF. CDR3 DNA sequence: TGTGCCAGCAGCTTGGGACAGGGAGACTACGAGCAGTACTTC. Using reference TRBV7-9 and TRBJ2-7 for the parts outside the CDR3, the full variable domain is DTGVSQNPRHKITKRGQNVTFRCDPISEHNRLYWYRQTLGQGPEFLTYFQNEAQLEKSRLLSDRFSAERPKGSFSTLEIQRTEQGDSAMYLCASSLGQGDYEQYFGPGTRLTVT.

This rearrangement joins TRBV4-1 to TRBJ1-1; no clear D. This CDR3 comprises 17 residues. V shed 4 bases and J shed 7 bases, with 25 bases lying between them. CDR1 MGHRA and CDR2 YSYEKL come from the germline V gene. DNA of the CDR3: TGCGCCAGCAGCCTCGCGATGACGACGGGAGGGATGGGTGAAGCTTTCTTT. It specifies CASSLAMTTGGMGEAFF.

This sequence joins TRBV7-9 and TRBJ1-4; the D gene is possibly TRBD1 (5 bases). CDR1 is SEHNR, CDR2 FQNEAQ, per germline (reference sequence). V lost 1 base, J lost 5 bases, and 17 bases lay in between. The CDR3 is 17 residues long. The CDR3 bases are TGTGCCAGCAGCTTAGGCAATAGGGGTCCAATCAATGAAAAACTGTTTTTT. It specifies CASSLGNRGPINEKLFF. Combining the CDR3 with reference TRBV7-9 and TRBJ1-4 gives the whole variable domain DTGVSQNPRHKITKRGQNVTFRCDPISEHNRLYWYRQTLGQGPEFLTYFQNEAQLEKSRLLSDRFSAERPKGSFSTLEIQRTEQGDSAMYLCASSLGNRGPINEKLFFGSGTQLSVL.

This clone is judged medium-sized. This chain uses TRBV6-1 with TRBJ1-1, with D possibly being TRBD1 (5 bases). The germline V gene has CDR1 MNHNS and CDR2 SASEGT. V lost 4 bases, J lost 1 base, and 10 bases lay in between. The CDR3 has 14 residues. This chain's CDR3 is CASSVGGTNTEAFF. CDR3 bases: TGTGCCAGCAGTGTGGGAGGGACGAACACTGAAGCTTTCTTT.

The chain has TRBV27 and TRBJ2-3; D might be TRBD2 (5 bases). Germline V gives CDR1 MNHEY, CDR2 SMNVEV (reference sequence). The ends were cut back, 0 bases at V and 4 bases at J, with 8 bases in the middle. The CDR3 spans 14 residues. The CDR3 DNA reads as TGTGCCAGCAGTTTATCGAGGCGGGCAGATACGCAGTATTTT. Translated, it gives CASSLSRRADTQYF.

This clone appeared a few times. The J gene is TRBJ2-5, the V gene TRBV7-9, with 13 bases fitting TRBD2. Germline V CDR1 and CDR2: SEHNR, FQNEAQ (reference sequence). The V and J ends lost 5 bases and 3 bases, in that order; junction bases with no gene match: 3. The CDR3 runs to 15 residues. As DNA, the CDR3 is TGTGCCAGCAGCCGAGGACTAGCGGGGGAAGAGACCCAGTACTTC. Translating gives CASSRGLAGEETQYF.

The chain is built from TRBV28 and TRBJ1-2; no clear D gene. The V end was cut by 6 bases, the J end by 3 bases, with 20 bases between. Germline V gives CDR1 MDHEN, CDR2 SYDVKM. This CDR3 comprises 16 residues. The CDR3 DNA follows: TGTGCCAGCAGCCAAAGTTGGGAGTCGTCGGACTATGGCTACACCTTC. It yields the protein CASSQSWESSDYGYTF.

The gene calls are TRBV9 and TRBJ1-1; the D gene is possibly TRBD1 (5 bases). V was cut by 1 base and J by 7 bases, with 8 bases left in between. Germline assignment: CDR1 SGDLS and CDR2 YYNGEE. The CDR3 is 12 residues long. The CDR3 DNA is TGTGCCAGCAGCGTATGGGGCGGTGAAGCTTTCTTT. It specifies CASSVWGGEAFF.

There are a few counts of this clone. One junction end does not reproduce the germline sequence, and a read error may be involved. This chain uses TRBV18 with TRBJ1-3, with unresolved D. This CDR3 spans 16 amino acids. Germline V gives CDR1 KGHSH, CDR2 LQKENI. The DNA of the CDR3 is TGTGCCAGCTCCCCACGCGGGCACCTCTATGGAAACACCATATATTTT. Protein product: CASSPRGHLYGNTIYF.

The chain recombines TRBV6-1 with TRBJ2-2; perhaps TRBD1 as D (6 bases). The CDR3 extends over 13 amino acids. Germline V lookup: CDR1 MNHNS, CDR2 SASEGT. Trimming left V 2 bases short and J 6 bases short, with 7 bases between. CDR3 sequence: CASSEWGPGELFF. The CDR3 DNA reads TGTGCCAGCAGTGAATGGGGGCCCGGGGAGCTGTTTTTT.

CDR3 region: CASSGNSGAYNEQFF. CDR3 bases: TGTGCCAGCAGTGGCAACAGCGGGGCCTACAATGAGCAGTTCTTC. The chain has TRBV6-1 and TRBJ2-1, with TRBD2 matching 7 bases. Trimming took 4 bases from V and 2 from J; bases not matched to a gene: 5. Per the germline V gene, CDR1 is MNHNS and CDR2 is SASEGT. The CDR3 spans 15 residues.

This chain uses TRBV5-4 with TRBJ2-6; 7 bases align to TRBD1. Germline trimming cut 1 base from V and 0 bases from J; bases unmatched to any gene: 1. The CDR3 length is 16 residues. Germline CDR1 SGHNT, CDR2 YYREEE (reference sequence). CDR3 DNA sequence: TGTGCCAGCAGCTTGAACAGGGGCTCTGGGGCCAACGTCCTGACTTTC. Translation gives CASSLNRGSGANVLTF.

In this sample, this clone is medium-sized. The genes are TRBV6-1 and TRBJ2-7; unclear D gene. Trimming removed 6 bases at V and 3 bases at J, with 9 bases between. This CDR3 is built from 12 residues. CDR1 is MNHNS, CDR2 SASEGT, per germline. The CDR3: CASRISFYEQYF. The CDR3 DNA is TGTGCCAGCAGGATTAGCTTCTACGAGCAGTACTTC.

This clone was picked up one time. J is TRBJ2-7 and V is TRBV9, with TRBD1 matching 7 bases. The V gene end was trimmed by 0 bases and the J gene end by 3 bases; junction bases not matched to a gene: 6. The length of the CDR3 is 15 residues. Germline lookup yields CDR1 SGDLS and CDR2 YYNGEE. CDR3 DNA sequence: TGTGCCAGCAGCGTAGTGCCGACAGGGCACTACGAGCAGTACTTC. Amino acid sequence: CASSVVPTGHYEQYF.

This chain uses TRBV9 with TRBJ2-3; tentatively, D is TRBD2 (6 bases). V shed 7 bases and J shed 2 bases, with 26 bases lying between them. Germline V CDR1 and CDR2: SGDLS, YYNGEE. CDR3 length: 18 amino acids. This chain's CDR3 is CASPPPSDGANPTDTQYF. CDR3 in DNA: TGTGCCAGCCCCCCTCCTAGCGATGGAGCTAACCCCACAGATACGCAGTATTTT.

CDR3 in amino acids: CASTPPGGTEAFF. CDR3 bases: TGTGCCAGCACTCCCCCGGGGGGCACTGAAGCTTTCTTT. The gene calls are TRBV28 and TRBJ1-1; possibly TRBD1 for D (5 bases). The CDR3 spans 13 residues. V was pared by 7 bases and J by 4 bases, with 13 bases between. CDR1 and CDR2 from the germline V gene are MDHEN and SYDVKM.

The chain employs TRBV2 and TRBJ2-1; tentative D call: TRBD2 (5 bases). This CDR3 has 14 amino acids. V gave up 6 bases and J gave up 3 bases, with 12 bases separating them. CDR1 SNHLY and CDR2 FYNNEI come from the germline V gene. Here the CDR3 reads CASRGSRGYNEQFF. The CDR3 DNA follows: TGTGCCAGCAGGGGGTCTCGGGGCTACAATGAGCAGTTCTTC.

The chain carries TRBV5-5 and TRBJ1-3; a possible D gene is TRBD1 (5 bases). The CDR3 is 15 residues long. The germline V gene encodes CDR1 SGHKS and CDR2 YYEKEE (reference sequence). Trimming stripped 4 bases from V and 7 bases from J, with 18 bases between. CDR3: CASSTMTALRNTIYF. The CDR3 bases are TGTGCCAGCAGCACAATGACAGCCCTTAGGAACACCATATATTTT.

The genes are TRBV30 and TRBJ2-1; 9 bases are a match to TRBD2. Germline V gene data show CDR1 as GTSNPN and CDR2 as SVGIG (reference sequence). The ends lost 2 bases at V and 7 bases at J; junction bases unmatched: 12. This CDR3 region has 16 residues. The CDR3 loop is CAWSRAREGRRNEQFF. DNA for the CDR3: TGTGCCTGGAGTAGGGCGCGGGAGGGCCGTCGTAATGAGCAGTTCTTC.